What follows describes a single T cell receptor beta chain. The assay was immunoSEQ multiplex PCR, and TCRdb's table has in-frame clones only and misses some. The sample yields 200,000 or so clones, about 87% seen once. The V end was cut by 5 bases, the J end by 0 bases, with 5 bases between. Germline V gene sequence: CDR1 SGHTA, CDR2 FQGNSA. The length of the CDR3 is 13 residues. This sample stems from a study of blood T cell repertoires in COVID-19. Participants, about 18 to 90 years old, spanned 24 US areas. The rearrangement links TRBV7-2 to TRBJ2-1; no definite D call. The receptor was derived from a woman aged 40 to 50 with acute COVID-19. The sequencing input was PBMCs or T cells enriched from blood (not recorded which). The DNA for the CDR3 is TGTGCCAGCAGCACGCGCTCCTACAATGAGCAGTTCTTC. Translation gives CASSTRSYNEQFF. The variable domain in full, with the rest retrieved from reference TRBV7-2 and TRBJ2-1, is GAGVSQSPSNKVTEKGKDVELRCDPISGHTALYWYRQSLGQGLEFLIYFQGNSAPDKSGLPSDRFSAERTGGSVSTLTIQRTQQEDSAVYLCASSTRSYNEQFFGPGTRLTVL.